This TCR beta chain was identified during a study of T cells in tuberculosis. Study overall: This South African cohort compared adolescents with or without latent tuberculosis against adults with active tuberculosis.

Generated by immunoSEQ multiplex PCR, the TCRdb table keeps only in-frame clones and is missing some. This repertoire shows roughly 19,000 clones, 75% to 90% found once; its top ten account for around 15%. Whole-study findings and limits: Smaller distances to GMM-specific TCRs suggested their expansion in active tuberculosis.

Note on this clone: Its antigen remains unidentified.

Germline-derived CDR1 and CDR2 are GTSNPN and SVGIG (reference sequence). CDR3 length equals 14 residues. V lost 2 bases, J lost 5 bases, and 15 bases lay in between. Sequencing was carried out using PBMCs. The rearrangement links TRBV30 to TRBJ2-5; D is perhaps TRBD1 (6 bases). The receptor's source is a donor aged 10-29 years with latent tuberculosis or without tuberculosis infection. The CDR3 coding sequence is TGTGCCTGGAGTACGACAGACAGGAGGGAGACCCAGTACTTC. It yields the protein CAWSTTDRRETQYF.